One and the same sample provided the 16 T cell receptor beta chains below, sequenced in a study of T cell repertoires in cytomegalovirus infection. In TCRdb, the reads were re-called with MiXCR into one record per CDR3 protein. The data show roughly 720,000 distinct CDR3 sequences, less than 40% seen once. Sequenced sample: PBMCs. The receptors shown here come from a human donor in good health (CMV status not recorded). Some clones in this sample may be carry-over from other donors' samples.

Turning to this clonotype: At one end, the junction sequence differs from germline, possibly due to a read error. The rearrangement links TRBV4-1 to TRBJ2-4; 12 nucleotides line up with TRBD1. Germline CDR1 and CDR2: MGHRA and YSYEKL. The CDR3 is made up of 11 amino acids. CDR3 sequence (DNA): TGCGCCAGCAGCCAATGGGACAGGGGGCTATTC. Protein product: CASSQWDRGLF.

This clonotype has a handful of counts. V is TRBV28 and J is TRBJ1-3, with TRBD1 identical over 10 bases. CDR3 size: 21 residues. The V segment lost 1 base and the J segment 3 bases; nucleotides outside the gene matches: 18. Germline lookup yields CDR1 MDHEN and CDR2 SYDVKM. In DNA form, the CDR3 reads TGTGCCAGCAGTTTATACGTGGCCGGGACAGGGGTCCCGCTCCGTGGAAACACCATATATTTT. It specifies CASSLYVAGTGVPLRGNTIYF.

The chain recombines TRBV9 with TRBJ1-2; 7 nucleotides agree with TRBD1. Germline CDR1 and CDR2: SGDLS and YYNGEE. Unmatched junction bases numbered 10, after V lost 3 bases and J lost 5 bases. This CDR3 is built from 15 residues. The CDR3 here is CASSDRRGVGYGYTF. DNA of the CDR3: TGTGCCAGCAGCGATCGCAGGGGGGTCGGGTATGGCTACACCTTC.

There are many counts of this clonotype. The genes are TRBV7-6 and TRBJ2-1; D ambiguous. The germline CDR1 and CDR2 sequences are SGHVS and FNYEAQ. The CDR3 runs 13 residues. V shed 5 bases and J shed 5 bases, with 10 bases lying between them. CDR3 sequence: CASSQTINNEQFF. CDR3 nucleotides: TGTGCCAGCAGCCAAACTATCAACAATGAGCAGTTCTTC.

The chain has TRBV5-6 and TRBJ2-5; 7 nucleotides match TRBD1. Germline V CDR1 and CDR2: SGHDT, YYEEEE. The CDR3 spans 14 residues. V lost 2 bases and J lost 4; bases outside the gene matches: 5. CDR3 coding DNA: TGTGCCAGCAGCTTACAGGGGTTGCGAGAGACCCAGTACTTC. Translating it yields CASSLQGLRETQYF. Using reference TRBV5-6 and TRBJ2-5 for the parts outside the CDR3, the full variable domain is DAGVTQSPTHLIKTRGQQVTLRCSPKSGHDTVSWYQQALGQGPQFIFQYYEEEERQRGNFPDRFSGHQFPNYSSELNVNALLLGDSALYLCASSLQGLRETQYFGPGTRLLVL.

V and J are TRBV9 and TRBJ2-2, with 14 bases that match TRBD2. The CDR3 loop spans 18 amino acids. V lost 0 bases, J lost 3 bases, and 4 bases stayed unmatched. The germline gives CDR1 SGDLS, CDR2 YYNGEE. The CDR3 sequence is CASSVGLAGGPHTGELFF. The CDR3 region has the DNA TGTGCCAGCAGCGTAGGACTAGCGGGGGGGCCACACACCGGGGAGCTGTTTTTT.

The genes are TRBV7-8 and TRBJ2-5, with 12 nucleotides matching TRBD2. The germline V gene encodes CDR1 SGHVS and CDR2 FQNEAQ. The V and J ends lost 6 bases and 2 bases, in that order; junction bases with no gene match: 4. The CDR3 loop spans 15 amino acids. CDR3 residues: CASRRTSGRQETQYF. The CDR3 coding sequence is TGTGCCAGCAGGAGAACTAGCGGGAGGCAAGAGACCCAGTACTTC.

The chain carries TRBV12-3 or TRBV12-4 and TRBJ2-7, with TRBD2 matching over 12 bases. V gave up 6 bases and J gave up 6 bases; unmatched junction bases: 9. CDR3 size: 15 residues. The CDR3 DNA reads TGTGCCAGCAGGGGGACTAGCGGGCACACCAGCGAGCAGTACTTC. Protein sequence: CASRGTSGHTSEQYF.

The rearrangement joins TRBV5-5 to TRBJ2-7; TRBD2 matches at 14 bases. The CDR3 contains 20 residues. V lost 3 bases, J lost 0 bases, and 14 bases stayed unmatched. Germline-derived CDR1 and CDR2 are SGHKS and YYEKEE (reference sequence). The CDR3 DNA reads TGTGCCAGCAGCTCCCGCCCCCCGGGACTAGCGGGGGCGAGCTCCTACGAGCAGTACTTC. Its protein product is CASSSRPPGLAGASSYEQYF.

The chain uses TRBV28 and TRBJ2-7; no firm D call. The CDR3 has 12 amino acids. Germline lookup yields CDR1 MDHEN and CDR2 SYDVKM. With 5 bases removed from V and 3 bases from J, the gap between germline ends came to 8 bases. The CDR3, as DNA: TGTGCCAGCAGTCCCCCGAACTACGAGCAGTACTTC. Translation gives CASSPPNYEQYF.

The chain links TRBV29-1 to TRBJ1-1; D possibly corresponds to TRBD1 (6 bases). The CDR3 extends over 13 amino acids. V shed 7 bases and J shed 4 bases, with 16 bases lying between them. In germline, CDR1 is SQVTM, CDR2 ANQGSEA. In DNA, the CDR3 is TGCAGCGGGGACGGGGGCCGGGGCACTGAAGCTTTCTTT. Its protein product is CSGDGGRGTEAFF.

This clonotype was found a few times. CDR3 bases: TGTGCCAGGAGACAGGGAAGTGGCACTGAAGCTTTCTTT. Its protein product is CARRQGSGTEAFF. This chain joins TRBV7-2 and TRBJ1-1; the match to TRBD1 covers 7 bases. This CDR3 has 13 residues. Germline V CDR1 and CDR2: SGHTA, FQGNSA. The junction had 8 bases not matched to a gene; V was cut back by 9 bases and J by 4 bases.

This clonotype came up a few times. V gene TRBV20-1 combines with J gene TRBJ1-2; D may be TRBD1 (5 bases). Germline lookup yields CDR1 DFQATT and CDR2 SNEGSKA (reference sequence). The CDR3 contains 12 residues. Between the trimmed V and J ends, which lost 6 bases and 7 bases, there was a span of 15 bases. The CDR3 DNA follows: TGCAGTGCGGAGACCAGGGTGGTTGGCTACACCTTC. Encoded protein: CSAETRVVGYTF.

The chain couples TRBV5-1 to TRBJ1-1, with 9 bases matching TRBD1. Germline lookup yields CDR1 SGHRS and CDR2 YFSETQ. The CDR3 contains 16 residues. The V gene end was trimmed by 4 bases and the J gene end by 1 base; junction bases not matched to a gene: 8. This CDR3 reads CASSPRGGQGNTEAFF. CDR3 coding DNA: TGCGCCAGCAGCCCTCGGGGGGGACAGGGGAACACTGAAGCTTTCTTT.

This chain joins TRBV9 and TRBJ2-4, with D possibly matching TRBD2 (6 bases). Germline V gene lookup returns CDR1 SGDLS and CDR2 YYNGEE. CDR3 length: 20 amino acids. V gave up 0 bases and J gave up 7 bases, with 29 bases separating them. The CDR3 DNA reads TGTGCCAGCAGCGTAGCCGGGTTTGGGACTCCCGGGACTCGTCGGAACATTCAGTACTTC. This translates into CASSVAGFGTPGTRRNIQYF.

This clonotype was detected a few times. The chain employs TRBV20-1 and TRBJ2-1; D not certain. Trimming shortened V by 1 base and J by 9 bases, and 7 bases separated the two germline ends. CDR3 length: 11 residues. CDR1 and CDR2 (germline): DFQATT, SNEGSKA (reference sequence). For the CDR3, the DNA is TGCAGTGCTAGAGGGGTAGGTGAGCAGTTCTTC. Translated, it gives CSARGVGEQFF.